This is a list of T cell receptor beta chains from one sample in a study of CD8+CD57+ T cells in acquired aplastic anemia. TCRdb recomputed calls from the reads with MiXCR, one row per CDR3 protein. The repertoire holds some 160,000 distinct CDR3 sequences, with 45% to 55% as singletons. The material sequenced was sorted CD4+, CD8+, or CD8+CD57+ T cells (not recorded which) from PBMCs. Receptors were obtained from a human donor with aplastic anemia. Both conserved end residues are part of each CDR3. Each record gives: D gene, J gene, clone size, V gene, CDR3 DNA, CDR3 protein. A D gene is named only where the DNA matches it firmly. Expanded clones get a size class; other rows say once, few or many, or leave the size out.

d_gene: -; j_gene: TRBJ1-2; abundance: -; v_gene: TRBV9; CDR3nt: TGTGCCAGCAGCGAGGCTAACTATGGCTACACCTTC; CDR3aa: CASSEANYGYTF
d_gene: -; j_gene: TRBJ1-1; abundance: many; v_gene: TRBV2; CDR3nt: TGTGCCAGCAGTGAAAGGGGAGTCACTGAAGCTTTCTTT; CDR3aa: CASSERGVTEAFF
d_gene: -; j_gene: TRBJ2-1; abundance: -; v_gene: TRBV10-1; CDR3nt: TGCGCCAGCAGGGGCCAGGACAAGAACAATGAGCAGTTCTTC; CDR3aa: CASRGQDKNNEQFF
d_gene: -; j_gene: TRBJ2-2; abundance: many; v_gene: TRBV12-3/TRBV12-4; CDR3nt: TGTGCCAGCAGTTTGAGACAGTCAACCGGGGAGCTGTTTTTT; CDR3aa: CASSLRQSTGELFF
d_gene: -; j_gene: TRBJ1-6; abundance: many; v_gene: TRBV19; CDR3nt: TGTGCCAGTAGTACGCTGGGCCAAAGAAATTCACCCCTCCACTTT; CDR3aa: CASSTLGQRNSPLHF
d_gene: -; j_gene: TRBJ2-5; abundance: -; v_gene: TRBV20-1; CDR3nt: TGCAGTGCCAAAAATCTAGAGACCCAGTACTTC; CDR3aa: CSAKNLETQYF
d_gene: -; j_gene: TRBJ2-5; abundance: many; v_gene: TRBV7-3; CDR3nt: TGTGCCAGCAGCTTAGACGGGGCTCGGCAAGAGACCCAGTACTTC; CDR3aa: CASSLDGARQETQYF
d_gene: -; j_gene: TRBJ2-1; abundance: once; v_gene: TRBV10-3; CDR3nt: TGTGCCATCAGTGAGGTCATAGTGGGAGAATTCAATGAGCAGTTCTTC; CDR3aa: CAISEVIVGEFNEQFF
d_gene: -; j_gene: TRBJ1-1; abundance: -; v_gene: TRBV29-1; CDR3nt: TGCAGCGTTCAGTTGAACACTGAAGCTTTCTTT; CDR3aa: CSVQLNTEAFF
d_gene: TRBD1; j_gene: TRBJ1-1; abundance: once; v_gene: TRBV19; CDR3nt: TGTGCCAGTAGTGAAGGACAGGGTTTTAAAGCTTTCTTT; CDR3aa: CASSEGQGFKAFF
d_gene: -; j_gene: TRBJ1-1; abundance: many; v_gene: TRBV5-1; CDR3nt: TGCGCCAGCAGCTTTCCCCTAGCGGGGAGCACTGAAGCTTTCTTT; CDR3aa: CASSFPLAGSTEAFF
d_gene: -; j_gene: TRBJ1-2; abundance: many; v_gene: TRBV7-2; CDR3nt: TGTGCCAGCAGCTCGGCGCAGGGGATTGGCTACACCTTC; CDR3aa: CASSSAQGIGYTF
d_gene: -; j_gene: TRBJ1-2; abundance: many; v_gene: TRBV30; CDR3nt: TGTGCCTGGAGCGCTCGGACCTATGGCTACACCTTC; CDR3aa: CAWSARTYGYTF
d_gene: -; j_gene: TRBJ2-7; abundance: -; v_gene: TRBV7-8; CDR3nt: TGTGCCAGCAGCTTAGGATTTGGCTCTACCTACGAGCAGTACTTC; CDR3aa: CASSLGFGSTYEQYF
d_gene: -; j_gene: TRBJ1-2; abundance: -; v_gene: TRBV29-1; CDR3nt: TGCAGCGTTGTAGTTGGGGCGGGTGGCTACACCTTC; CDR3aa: CSVVVGAGGYTF
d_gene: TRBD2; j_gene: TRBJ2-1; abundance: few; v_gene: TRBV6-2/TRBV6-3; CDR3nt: TGTGCCAGCAGTCGACTAGCGGGAGGGTTTAAGAATGAGCAGTTCTTC; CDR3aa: CASSRLAGGFKNEQFF
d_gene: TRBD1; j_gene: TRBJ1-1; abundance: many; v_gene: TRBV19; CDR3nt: TGTGCCAGTAGTGTAGAACAGGGGGGGTTCACTGAAGCTTTCTTT; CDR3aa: CASSVEQGGFTEAFF